What follows are 25 T cell receptor beta chains derived from one specimen sequenced in a study of spatial heterogeneity in lung cancer. MiXCR was run by TCRdb on the 5' RACE reads, yielding one entry per CDR3 protein. The sample gives 20,000 to 30,000 distinct CDR3 sequences, 9.7% of which show up once; about 22% is in the top ten. Time point meaning: blood at routine non-recurrence follow-up after resection. Sequenced material: PBMCs, taken at follow-up. Every receptor here comes from a male donor with early-stage non-small cell lung cancer.

This clonotype was counted many times. The CDR3, as DNA: TGTGCCAGCGCACAGGGCCAAGGGGCACAAGAGACCCAGTACTTC. Its protein is CASAQGQGAQETQYF. V is TRBV27 and J is TRBJ2-5; possible D gene TRBD1, 6 bases. The germline gives CDR1 MNHEY, CDR2 SMNVEV (reference sequence). V lost 8 bases to trimming and J lost 2 bases, with 18 bases between them. The CDR3 extends over 15 amino acids.

A few counts support this clonotype. The chain carries TRBV20-1 and TRBJ2-4; 7 bases map to TRBD1. Trimming cost V 3 bases and J 6 bases; bases outside gene matches: 8. The CDR3 is 14 amino acids. Per germline, CDR1 DFQATT and CDR2 SNEGSKA (reference sequence). The CDR3 here is CSARNIRDRNIQYF. Written as DNA, the CDR3 is TGCAGTGCTAGGAATATCCGGGACAGAAACATTCAGTACTTC.

J is TRBJ2-2 and V is TRBV7-9; 8 nucleotides align to TRBD2. The V and J ends lost 8 bases and 4 bases, in that order; junction bases with no gene match: 18. The CDR3 loop spans 18 amino acids. Germline CDR1 and CDR2: SEHNR and FQNEAQ (reference sequence). The CDR3 nucleotides read TGTGCCAGCCCCCCCCCAGGGAATCGGGGGGGCCGCACCGGGGAGCTGTTTTTT. Translated: CASPPPGNRGGRTGELFF.

This chain connects TRBV5-1 to TRBJ2-5; no clear D. V dropped 0 bases and J dropped 1 base, with 7 bases sitting between them. Germline-derived CDR1 and CDR2 are SGHRS and YFSETQ. The CDR3 has 14 residues. In DNA form, the CDR3 reads TGCGCCAGCAGCTTGGTATCACTCCAAGAGACCCAGTACTTC. Amino acid sequence: CASSLVSLQETQYF. Supplemented by reference TRBV5-1 and TRBJ2-5, the full variable domain reads KAGVTQTPRYLIKTRGQQVTLSCSPISGHRSVSWYQQTPGQGLQFLFEYFSETQRNKGNFPGRFSGRQFSNSRSEMNVSTLELGDSALYLCASSLVSLQETQYFGPGTRLLVL.

This clonotype was counted many times. CDR3 sequence reads: CASSPPSGAYEQYF. CDR3 DNA sequence: TGTGCCAGCAGCCCACCATCAGGGGCTTACGAGCAGTACTTC. The V gene is TRBV7-9, the J gene TRBJ2-7, with a possible D match to TRBD1 (6 bases). The CDR3 is 14 residues long. Germline loops: CDR1 SEHNR, CDR2 FQNEAQ (reference sequence). The V and J ends lost 5 bases and 4 bases respectively, with 15 bases between them.

J is TRBJ1-4 and V is TRBV20-1, with a possible D match to TRBD1 (5 bases). Germline V gene lookup returns CDR1 DFQATT and CDR2 SNEGSKA (reference sequence). The V gene lost 7 bases and the J gene lost 11 bases, with 17 bases spanning the gap. The CDR3 loop spans 12 amino acids. The DNA of the CDR3 is TGCAGTGTCAGGGCGGTTGCGGGGAAACTGTTTTTT. Protein sequence: CSVRAVAGKLFF.

This clonotype was observed many times. The rearrangement links TRBV4-3 to TRBJ2-7, with 9 bases identical to TRBD1. Germline CDR1 LGHNA, CDR2 YSLEER. The CDR3 totals 16 residues. Trimming at V came to 3 bases and at J to 1 base, leaving 7 bases not matched to a gene. CDR3 amino acids: CASSQGGTGRSYEQYF. In DNA form, the CDR3 reads TGCGCCAGCAGCCAGGGGGGGACAGGGCGATCCTACGAGCAGTACTTC.

The sample holds many counts of this clonotype. The chain combines TRBV11-2 with TRBJ1-3; D is unresolved. Germline assignment: CDR1 SGHAT and CDR2 FQNNGV. The length of the CDR3 is 14 residues. V lost 6 bases to trimming and J lost 2 bases, with 11 bases between them. CDR3: CASSSVGAGNTIYF. CDR3 nucleotides: TGTGCCAGCAGTTCGGTCGGTGCTGGAAACACCATATATTTT.

This clonotype showed up just a few times. The genes are TRBV10-3 and TRBJ2-1, with 8 bases matching TRBD2. Germline trimming cut 0 bases from V and 5 bases from J; bases unmatched to any gene: 6. This CDR3 spans 16 amino acids. Germline V gives CDR1 ENHRY, CDR2 SYGVKD. The CDR3 DNA reads TGTGCCATCAGTGAGTCGGGTAGCGGGATCAACAATGAGCAGTTCTTC. Its translation is CAISESGSGINNEQFF.

There are many counts of this clonotype. The CDR3 spells CASSYAVNYGYTF. CDR3 coding DNA: TGTGCCAGCAGTTACGCGGTTAACTATGGCTACACCTTC. This chain joins TRBV6-6 and TRBJ1-2; D not resolved. CDR1 is MNHNY and CDR2 is SVGAGI in the germline V gene (reference sequence). This CDR3 has 13 residues. V lost 2 bases and J 1 base, leaving 5 bases between the germline ends.

This clonotype was seen repeatedly, ten times or more. This chain links TRBV6-5 with TRBJ1-5, with D maybe TRBD1 (5 bases). Germline CDR1 MNHEY, CDR2 SVGAGI. The CDR3 loop spans 14 amino acids. The ends were cut back, 6 bases at V and 7 bases at J, with 16 bases in the middle. The CDR3 nucleotides read TGTGCCAGCAGCTCAGCAGGGAGTCACCAGCCCCAGCATTTT. Translation gives CASSSAGSHQPQHF.

This clonotype was counted ten times or more. The V and J genes are TRBV28 and TRBJ2-2, with TRBD1 matching 7 bases. CDR1 and CDR2 (germline): MDHEN, SYDVKM. V lost 4 bases, J lost 5 bases, and 1 base stayed unmatched. The CDR3 totals 13 residues. CDR3: CASSSGQTGELFF. As DNA, the CDR3 is TGTGCCAGCAGTTCGGGACAGACCGGGGAGCTGTTTTTT.

In this sample, this clonotype turned up a few times. This chain connects TRBV5-5 to TRBJ1-2; D uncertain. Trimming removed 3 bases at V and 4 bases at J, with 10 bases between. This CDR3 has 13 amino acids. Looked up from germline, CDR1 is SGHKS and CDR2 is YYEKEE (reference sequence). In nucleotides, the CDR3 is TGTGCCAGCAGCTCCCTAGGCCTCTATGGCTACACCTTC. Translated: CASSSLGLYGYTF.

This chain connects TRBV29-1 to TRBJ2-5, with TRBD1 matching 8 bases. The CDR3 is 14 amino acids. Germline V gene data show CDR1 as SQVTM and CDR2 as ANQGSEA. Unmatched junction bases numbered 11, after V lost 6 bases and J lost 5 bases. Written as DNA, the CDR3 is TGCAGCGTGGGGACAGGAATCAACACGGAGACCCAGTACTTC. It translates to CSVGTGINTETQYF.

The chain carries TRBV28 and TRBJ1-1; 7 bases are shared with TRBD1. The trim removed 10 bases at V and 1 base at J, leaving 3 bases unmatched. The CDR3 has 12 residues. The germline gives CDR1 MDHEN, CDR2 SYDVKM. Here the CDR3 DNA reads TGTGCCATCGGACAGGCGAACACTGAAGCTTTCTTT. This translates into CAIGQANTEAFF.

In its sample, this clonotype was seen many times. CDR3 DNA: TGCAGTGCCAGGACAGGGGAAAGAGCTGAAGCTTTCTTT. Translation: CSARTGERAEAFF. V gene TRBV20-1 combines with J gene TRBJ1-1; 9 bases are shared with TRBD1. The CDR3 is 13 amino acids. V lost 6 bases to trimming and J lost 6 bases; unmatched junction nucleotides: 8. The germline V gene encodes CDR1 DFQATT and CDR2 SNEGSKA (reference sequence).

This clonotype was observed at least ten times. The chain combines TRBV12-3 or TRBV12-4 with TRBJ1-2; 7 bases agree with TRBD1. The CDR3 runs to 14 residues. V gave up 6 bases and J gave up 4 bases; unmatched junction bases: 8. The CDR3 reads CASRDSGGSYGYTF. In nucleotides, the CDR3 is TGTGCCAGCAGGGACTCAGGGGGGAGCTATGGCTACACCTTC.

The sample holds many counts of this clonotype. The V and J genes are TRBV27 and TRBJ2-1; D remains ambiguous. V shed 0 bases and J shed 3 bases, with 9 bases lying between them. The CDR3 spans 15 residues. Germline V gene lookup returns CDR1 MNHEY and CDR2 SMNVEV (reference sequence). CDR3 residues: CASSLSTPIYNEQFF. CDR3 in DNA: TGTGCCAGCAGTTTATCCACACCCATCTACAATGAGCAGTTCTTC.

The CDR3 protein is CASSPSGGTQGYEQYF. CDR3 nucleotide sequence: TGCGCCAGCAGCCCCTCCGGCGGGACCCAGGGTTACGAGCAGTACTTC. The chain has TRBV5-1 and TRBJ2-7, with a weak D call TRBD2 (6 bases). V was clipped by 4 bases and J by 4 bases, with 21 bases between them. From germline, CDR1 is SGHRS and CDR2 YFSETQ. This CDR3 is built from 16 residues.

At least ten counts were recorded for this clonotype. V gene TRBV5-5 combines with J gene TRBJ2-4; no clear D. This CDR3 contains 15 residues. Trimming removed 4 bases at V and 1 base at J, with 12 bases between. The germline V gene encodes CDR1 SGHKS and CDR2 YYEKEE (reference sequence). CDR3: CASSHVRSAKNIQYF. The DNA for the CDR3 is TGTGCCAGCAGCCACGTACGTAGCGCCAAAAACATTCAGTACTTC. Combining the CDR3 with reference TRBV5-5 and TRBJ2-4 gives the whole variable domain DAGVTQSPTHLIKTRGQQVTLRCSPISGHKSVSWYQQVLGQGPQFIFQYYEKEERGRGNFPDRFSARQFPNYSSELNVNALLLGDSALYLCASSHVRSAKNIQYFGAGTRLSVL.

This clonotype was seen ten or more times. Germline and junction disagree at one end, which may indicate a read error. This chain joins TRBV6-2 or TRBV6-3 and TRBJ2-3; D call uncertain. This CDR3 has 11 amino acids. Germline CDR1 is MNHEY and CDR2 is SVGEGT. CDR3 nucleotide sequence: TGTGCCAGCAGTTACCCGGCTCCCTCTCATTTT. Its protein is CASSYPAPSHF.

This clonotype occurred many times. The chain uses TRBV2 and TRBJ2-7; 9 bases map to TRBD1. This CDR3 is built from 14 residues. V shed 8 bases and J 5 bases; nucleotides not matched to a gene: 10. CDR1 and CDR2 from the germline V gene are SNHLY and FYNNEI. This CDR3 is CASFYGTGTDEQYF. As DNA, the CDR3 is TGTGCCAGCTTCTATGGGACAGGGACCGACGAGCAGTACTTC.

J is TRBJ2-3 and V is TRBV7-2; TRBD2 aligns across 9 bases. V shed 2 bases, J shed 3 bases, and the junction held 0 bases outside the gene matches. Per germline, CDR1 SGHTA and CDR2 FQGNSA. The CDR3 is 14 amino acids. CDR3 sequence reads: CASSLLAGTDTQYF. The CDR3 bases are TGTGCCAGCAGCTTACTAGCGGGGACAGATACGCAGTATTTT. The full variable domain, rest sourced from reference TRBV7-2 and TRBJ2-3, is GAGVSQSPSNKVTEKGKDVELRCDPISGHTALYWYRQSLGQGLEFLIYFQGNSAPDKSGLPSDRFSAERTGGSVSTLTIQRTQQEDSAVYLCASSLLAGTDTQYFGPGTRLTVL.

The genes are TRBV7-2 and TRBJ2-2, with no clear D. The germline V and J ends were trimmed by 7 bases and 2 bases, with 14 bases remaining between them. The germline gives CDR1 SGHTA, CDR2 FQGNSA. CDR3 length equals 15 residues. The CDR3 DNA follows: TGTGCCAGCATTCGGGCTAACGCTAACACCGGGGAGCTGTTTTTT. This sequence encodes CASIRANANTGELFF.

This clonotype was counted only a few times. The chain couples TRBV6-2 or TRBV6-3 to TRBJ2-2, with 8 bases fitting TRBD1. The CDR3 contains 15 residues. Looked up from germline, CDR1 is MNHEY and CDR2 is SVGEGT. Unmatched junction bases numbered 2, after V lost 5 bases and J lost 0 bases. The CDR3 loop reads CASSRQGPNTGELFF. The CDR3 DNA follows: TGTGCCAGCAGTAGACAGGGGCCGAACACCGGGGAGCTGTTTTTT.